This TCR beta chain was documented in a study of shared clonotypes between healthy human individuals. V lost 1 base and J lost 0, with 3 bases in between. CDR1 and CDR2 from the germline V gene are SGHDT and YYEEEE. CDR3 length equals 13 residues. Repertoires were generated with immunoSEQ multiplex PCR, while TCRdb's copy carries only in-frame clones and drops some. The sample has about 1.5 million clones; 95% to 99% are singletons. This clonotype originated in a man aged 30 to 45 in good health. Sequencing was carried out using naive CD4+ T cells sorted from blood. The subset here: CD45RA+ positively selected. V gene TRBV5-6 combines with J gene TRBJ2-3, with D uncertain. CDR3: CASSLYSTDTQYF. CDR3 DNA: TGTGCCAGCAGCTTGTATAGCACAGATACGCAGTATTTT.